This TCR beta chain was identified during a study of cytomegalovirus exposure and HLA in healthy donors. Study-level findings and limits: As was reported, the HLA-A and HLA-B alleles of most subjects were accurately predicted from TCR beta sequences.

The PCR used 60 Vbeta and 13 Jbeta primers. The assay was immunoSEQ multiplex PCR, and TCRdb's table has in-frame clones only and misses some. The table has 150,000 to 200,000 clones, around four fifths seen once; the top ten hold over 8%. Comments on this clone: Its antigen is currently unknown.

CDR3 length: 16 amino acids. The V and J ends lost 1 base and 2 bases respectively, with 13 bases between them. Germline CDR1 SGHTA, CDR2 FQGNSA. The source material was PBMCs. V is TRBV7-2 and J is TRBJ2-3; tentative D call: TRBD2 (5 bases). This TCR came from a man aged 18 to 30 in good health and CMV-seropositive. For the CDR3, the DNA is TGTGCCAGCAGCTTAGGCTTAATTCTAGCCACAGATACGCAGTATTTT. Protein product: CASSLGLILATDTQYF.